This TCR beta chain is from a study of beta chain features in type 1 diabetes. In its sample, this clone was seen a few times. Its antigen remains unidentified. Different DNA sequences within this sample yield the same CDR3. Points from the study as a whole: Type 1 diabetes patients had moderately but significantly shorter TCRB CDR3s in all four CD4+ subsets. A PCR bias possibly favoring shorter templates would apply equally to patients and controls.

The CDR3 is made up of 13 amino acids. Germline assignment: CDR1 MDHEN and CDR2 SYDVKM. V was trimmed by 6 bases and J by 1 base, leaving 7 bases between them. Every participating donor gave one draw, a heparinised blood sample averaging around 100 mL. Expressed TCRB transcripts got sequenced, as all isolated RNA was reverse transcribed. Only in-frame clones appear in the TCRdb table, and some are missing; sequencing was by immunoSEQ multiplex PCR. The sample records roughly 730,000 clones, over 10% being singletons. The specimen was naive CD4+ T cells from blood. The TCR sequence derives from a young man with type 1 diabetes. This chain joins TRBV28 and TRBJ1-5; the D is unclear. CDR3 DNA: TGTGCCAGCAGCCGCGACAGCAATCAGCCCCAGCATTTT. Encoded protein: CASSRDSNQPQHF. Together with reference TRBV28 and TRBJ1-5, the CDR3 gives the full variable domain: DVKVTQSSRYLVKRTGEKVFLECVQDMDHENMFWYRQDPGLGLRLIYFSYDVKMKEKGDIPEGYSVSREKKERFSLILESASTNQTSMYLCASSRDSNQPQHFGDGTRLSIL.